The entry that follows covers one T cell receptor beta chain sequence. Its antigen is currently not known. No much larger clone exists at a distance of one base, and base qualities are not known. TCRbeta CDR3 regions were amplified from genomic DNA by means of the immunoSEQ Assay, a bias-controlled multiplex PCR. Per the original workflow: Within the assay, amplification of reference gene primers was used to estimate how many nucleated cells each sample contained. To quantify the absolute abundance of each unique TCRbeta CDR3 rearrangement, sequence reads were collapsed and filtered. For each sample, productive Simpson clonality was calculated by taking the square root of Simpson's diversity index across productive rearrangements. The source is immuneACCESS, and TCRdb retained only in-frame sequences with V and J called. Part of the clones is not carried over; for the studies checked, unresolved V genes explain less than half of this, and the remainder is unexplained. The V and J calls and clone size are taken from that table; D and trimming were inferred from the DNA. Within this sample are roughly 250,000 clones, with about 90% of them counted one time only. The ten largest clones capture around 2.5% of the sample.

The data belong to a study of blood T cell repertoires in COVID-19 (dated by TCRdb to between 2020 and 2021). Regarding the research as a whole: The collaborator samples originated in the United States, Italy and Spain and spanned the acute and convalescent phases of COVID-19. The prospective study material was composed of cDNA or gDNA derived from T cells, B-cell-depleted T cells, or PBMCs. Sample metadata almost always included a de-identified subject ID, COVID-19 status, age in years and sex. Deeply sampled blood TCRbeta repertoires from subjects exposed to, actively infected with, or recovered from COVID-19 were included in the dataset. HLA class I and class II types, where available, came from metadata supplied by the sample provider rather than from assay-based typing. The repertoires were released in a freely available public database meant as a resource for research on the immune response to SARS-CoV-2. The samples were drawn from two sources: the first 160 participants of the ongoing ImmuneRACE study, and 950 to 1,500 subjects contributed by 6 global collaborators.

The collaborating institutions used their own protocols to collect whole blood in K2EDTA tubes. For TCRbeta analysis, collaborators shipped samples as frozen whole blood, isolated PBMCs, or DNA extracted from either of those sample types. CDR1 and CDR2 are drawn from the germline V gene (reference sequence): SGHNT, YYREEE. V and J lose 4 bases and 0 bases, and a span of 15 bases separates them. From its cysteine to its phenylalanine, the CDR3 spans 16 amino acids. CDR3 DNA only is kept here, 48 bases in frame from base 1. The research as a whole found: How much clinical and demographic metadata was included differed by source and by participant, and the metadata was provided uncurated.

The V and J segments used are TRBV5-4 and TRBJ2-3, with a weak D call of TRBD2 (5 bases match). The specimen sequenced was peripheral blood. The TCR sequence derives from a woman between 50 and 59 years old with acute or convalescent COVID-19. The CDR3 has the sequence CASSTAQRRSTDTQYF. The nucleotide sequence is TGTGCCAGCAGCACGGCTCAGCGGAGAAGCACAGATACGCAGTATTTT.